The table lists the clone carrying this TCR beta chain with a few counts. Its matching antigen is unknown. TCRdb re-called the reads with MiXCR, one entry per CDR3 protein. This table has about 920,000 distinct CDR3 sequences, more than 25% appearing once. Trimming removed 6 bases from V and 3 bases from J; junction bases left unmatched: 4. The V gene's germline CDR1 is SGHVS and CDR2 FNYEAQ. This CDR3 comprises 13 residues. This sample was included in a study of T cell repertoires in cytomegalovirus infection. Study-level background: Public TCR beta signatures indicated both CMV infection and matching HLA type. Study-wide points: What dominated the ex vivo response were HLA-C-restricted CMV-specific TCR beta clonotypes.

The sequences come from cultured CD8+ T cells from PBMCs, collected from culture after CMV antigen stimulation. The TCR was taken from a human donor in good health (CMV status not recorded). Some clones in this sample may be carry-over from other donors' samples. The rearrangement joins TRBV7-6 to TRBJ1-2, with 7 bases lining up with TRBD1. CDR3 loop: CASSQGVYYGYTF. CDR3 bases: TGTGCCAGCAGTCAGGGGGTTTACTATGGCTACACCTTC.